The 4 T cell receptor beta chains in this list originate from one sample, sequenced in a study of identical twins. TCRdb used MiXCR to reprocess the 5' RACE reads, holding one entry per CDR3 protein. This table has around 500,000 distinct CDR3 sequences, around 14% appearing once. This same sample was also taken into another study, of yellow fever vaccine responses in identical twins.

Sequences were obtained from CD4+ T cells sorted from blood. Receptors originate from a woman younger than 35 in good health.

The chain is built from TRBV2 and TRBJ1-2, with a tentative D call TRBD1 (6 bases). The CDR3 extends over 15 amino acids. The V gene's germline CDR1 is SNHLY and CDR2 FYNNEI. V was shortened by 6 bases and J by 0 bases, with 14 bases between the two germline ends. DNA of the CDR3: TGTGCCAGCAGCGCGAACAGGGTTTCTAACTATGGCTACACCTTC. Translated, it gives CASSANRVSNYGYTF.

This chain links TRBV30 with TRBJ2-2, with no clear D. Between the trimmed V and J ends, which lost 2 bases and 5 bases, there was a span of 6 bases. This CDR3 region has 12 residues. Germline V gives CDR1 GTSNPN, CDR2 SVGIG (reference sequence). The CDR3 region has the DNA TGTGCCTGGAGTCTGAGTACCGGGGAGCTGTTTTTT. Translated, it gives CAWSLSTGELFF.

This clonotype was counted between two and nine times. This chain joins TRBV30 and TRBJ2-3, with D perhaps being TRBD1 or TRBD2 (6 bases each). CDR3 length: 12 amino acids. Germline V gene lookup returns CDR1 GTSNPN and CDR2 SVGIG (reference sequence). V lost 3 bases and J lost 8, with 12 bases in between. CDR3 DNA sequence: TGTGCCTGGAGCGTATCGGGGGCTACGCAGTATTTT. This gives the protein CAWSVSGATQYF. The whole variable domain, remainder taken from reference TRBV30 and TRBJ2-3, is SQTIHQWPATLVQPVGSPLSLECTVEGTSNPNLYWYRQAAGRGLQLLFYSVGIGQISSEVPQNLSASRPQDRQFILSSKKLLLSDSGFYLCAWSVSGATQYFGPGTRLTVL.

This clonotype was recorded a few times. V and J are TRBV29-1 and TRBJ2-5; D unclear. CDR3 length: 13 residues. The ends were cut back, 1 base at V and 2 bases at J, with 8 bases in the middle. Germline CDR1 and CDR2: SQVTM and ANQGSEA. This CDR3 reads CSVEAPEQETQYF. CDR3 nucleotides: TGCAGCGTTGAAGCCCCCGAGCAAGAGACCCAGTACTTC.